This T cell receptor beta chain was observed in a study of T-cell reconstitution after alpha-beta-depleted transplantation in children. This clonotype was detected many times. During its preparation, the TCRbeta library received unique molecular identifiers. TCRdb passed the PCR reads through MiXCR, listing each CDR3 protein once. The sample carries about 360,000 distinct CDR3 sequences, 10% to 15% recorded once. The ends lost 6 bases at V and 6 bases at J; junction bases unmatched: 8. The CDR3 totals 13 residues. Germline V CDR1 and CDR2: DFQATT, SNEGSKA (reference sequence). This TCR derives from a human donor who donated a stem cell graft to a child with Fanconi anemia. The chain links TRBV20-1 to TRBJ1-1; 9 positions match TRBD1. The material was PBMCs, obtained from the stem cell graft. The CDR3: CSAPRTGEPEAFF. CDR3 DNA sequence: TGCAGTGCCCCCAGGACAGGGGAACCTGAAGCTTTCTTT.